A selection of T cell receptor beta chains follows, all from one sample in a study of cytomegalovirus exposure and HLA in healthy donors. TCRdb keeps only in-frame clones here, not all; method: immunoSEQ multiplex PCR. The repertoire holds about 80,000 clones, with about 80% as singletons. The source material was PBMCs. The receptors were gathered from a man aged 30 to 39 in good health and CMV-seronegative. Each CDR3 is given with its conserved first and last residue. A D gene is named only where the DNA matches it firmly. Clone sizes are given selectively: once, few, many, or a class where the clone is expanded.

cdr3_nt: TGTGCCAGCAGTTCTCGGACTAGCATGGAAGAGACCCAGTACTTC
cdr3_aa: CASSSRTSMEETQYF
clone_size: -
d_call: TRBD2
v_call: TRBV28
j_call: TRBJ2-5

cdr3_nt: TGTGCCAGCAGCTTGGGACAAAAAAATTCACCCCTCCACTTT
cdr3_aa: CASSLGQKNSPLHF
clone_size: -
d_call: -
v_call: TRBV7-8
j_call: TRBJ1-6

cdr3_nt: TGCGCCAGCAGTGATCTAGCGGGGAACACAGATACGCAGTATTTT
cdr3_aa: CASSDLAGNTDTQYF
clone_size: -
d_call: TRBD2
v_call: TRBV10-2
j_call: TRBJ2-3

cdr3_nt: TGCGCCAGCAGCTTGTGGGGGGGTGACAGGGGGAACGACTATGGCTACACCTTC
cdr3_aa: CASSLWGGDRGNDYGYTF
clone_size: once
d_call: TRBD1
v_call: TRBV5-1
j_call: TRBJ1-2

cdr3_nt: TGTGCCAGCACCCCTGGGGACAGGGACTACGAGCAGTACTTC
cdr3_aa: CASTPGDRDYEQYF
clone_size: -
d_call: TRBD1
v_call: TRBV6-5
j_call: TRBJ2-7

cdr3_nt: TGTGCCAGCAGCACTGGGAGCTCCTATAATTCACCCCTCCACTTT
cdr3_aa: CASSTGSSYNSPLHF
clone_size: -
d_call: -
v_call: TRBV7-2
j_call: TRBJ1-6

cdr3_nt: TGTGCCTGGAATCCCGCTACCTATGGCTACACCTTC
cdr3_aa: CAWNPATYGYTF
clone_size: -
d_call: -
v_call: TRBV30
j_call: TRBJ1-2

cdr3_nt: TGTGCCAGTAGGAGGGATCCTAACTATGGCTACACCTTC
cdr3_aa: CASRRDPNYGYTF
clone_size: once
d_call: -
v_call: TRBV19
j_call: TRBJ1-2

cdr3_nt: TGTGCCAGCAGCTTATTCAGTTCGGAGCAGTACTTC
cdr3_aa: CASSLFSSEQYF
clone_size: -
d_call: -
v_call: TRBV7-2
j_call: TRBJ2-7

cdr3_nt: TGTGCCAGCAGTCGCCAGGGATTGAACACAGATACGCAGTATTTT
cdr3_aa: CASSRQGLNTDTQYF
clone_size: -
d_call: -
v_call: TRBV6-5
j_call: TRBJ2-3

cdr3_nt: TGTGCCAGTAGTATGGACAGGGGCTACGAGCAGTACTTC
cdr3_aa: CASSMDRGYEQYF
clone_size: -
d_call: TRBD1
v_call: TRBV19
j_call: TRBJ2-7

cdr3_nt: TGTGCCAGCAGCTTGACAGGGGGGTATGAGCAGTTCTTC
cdr3_aa: CASSLTGGYEQFF
clone_size: -
d_call: TRBD1
v_call: TRBV5-6
j_call: TRBJ2-1

cdr3_nt: TGTGCCAGCTCACCGGCAGGAAGCACTGAAGCTTTCTTT
cdr3_aa: CASSPAGSTEAFF
clone_size: few
d_call: -
v_call: TRBV18
j_call: TRBJ1-1

cdr3_nt: TGTGCCTGGAGTGGAGGGGGACAAGAGACCCAGTACTTC
cdr3_aa: CAWSGGGQETQYF
clone_size: -
d_call: -
v_call: TRBV30
j_call: TRBJ2-5

cdr3_nt: TGTGCCAGCAGCTTAGAGGGCCACCGCTCCTACAATGAGCAGTTCTTC
cdr3_aa: CASSLEGHRSYNEQFF
clone_size: -
d_call: -
v_call: TRBV11-2
j_call: TRBJ2-1

cdr3_nt: TGCGCCAGCAGCCAACGTTTTCCCCTGAACACTGAAGCTTTCTTT
cdr3_aa: CASSQRFPLNTEAFF
clone_size: -
d_call: -
v_call: TRBV1
j_call: TRBJ1-1

cdr3_nt: TGTGCCAGCAGTTACTCCGGGACAGGGGACTACGAGCAGTACTTC
cdr3_aa: CASSYSGTGDYEQYF
clone_size: -
d_call: TRBD1
v_call: TRBV6-5
j_call: TRBJ2-7

cdr3_nt: TGCGCCAGCAGCTTGGTTGGGCCTGTTACCTACGAGCAGTACTTC
cdr3_aa: CASSLVGPVTYEQYF
clone_size: -
d_call: -
v_call: TRBV5-1
j_call: TRBJ2-7

cdr3_nt: TGTGCCATCAGTGAGTCCGTAACCCGGTCCAACGAGCAGTACTTC
cdr3_aa: CAISESVTRSNEQYF
clone_size: -
d_call: -
v_call: TRBV10-3
j_call: TRBJ2-7

cdr3_nt: TGCGCCAGCAGCCGGGGCAAGCGGGGCTCCTACAATGAGCAGTTCTTC
cdr3_aa: CASSRGKRGSYNEQFF
clone_size: -
d_call: TRBD2
v_call: TRBV4-3
j_call: TRBJ2-1

cdr3_nt: TGCGCCAGCAGCTATCAAACAACCGGGGAGCTGTTTTTT
cdr3_aa: CASSYQTTGELFF
clone_size: -
d_call: -
v_call: TRBV5-1
j_call: TRBJ2-2

cdr3_nt: TGCGCCAGCAGCCAAGAGGACAGGGCACTGGATACAGATACGCAGTATTTT
cdr3_aa: CASSQEDRALDTDTQYF
clone_size: -
d_call: TRBD1
v_call: TRBV4-3
j_call: TRBJ2-3

cdr3_nt: TGTGCCTGGACAGGGTCGAACGAGCAGTACTTC
cdr3_aa: CAWTGSNEQYF
clone_size: -
d_call: -
v_call: TRBV30
j_call: TRBJ2-7

cdr3_nt: TGCGCCAGCACCCCTTCGGGGGGATTTCCCTACGAGCAGTACTTC
cdr3_aa: CASTPSGGFPYEQYF
clone_size: -
d_call: TRBD2
v_call: TRBV10-2
j_call: TRBJ2-7

cdr3_nt: TGTGCCAGCAGCGTAGGTGGGGGGGCTAGCACAGATACGCAGTATTTT
cdr3_aa: CASSVGGGASTDTQYF
clone_size: -
d_call: -
v_call: TRBV9
j_call: TRBJ2-3

cdr3_nt: TGTGCCAGCAGGCGAGGGAGCACTGAAGCTTTCTTT
cdr3_aa: CASRRGSTEAFF
clone_size: -
d_call: -
v_call: TRBV5-6
j_call: TRBJ1-1

cdr3_nt: TGTGCCAGCAGTTTAGCCCGAACACGTCGGGACGAGCAGTACTTC
cdr3_aa: CASSLARTRRDEQYF
clone_size: -
d_call: -
v_call: TRBV27
j_call: TRBJ2-7

cdr3_nt: TGTGCCAGCAGCTTTGAGGGTAGCAATCAGCCCCAGCATTTT
cdr3_aa: CASSFEGSNQPQHF
clone_size: -
d_call: -
v_call: TRBV7-9
j_call: TRBJ1-5

cdr3_nt: TGCGCCAGCAGCTTTATCCCCGGGACAGCAGCCTACGAGCAGTACTTC
cdr3_aa: CASSFIPGTAAYEQYF
clone_size: -
d_call: TRBD1
v_call: TRBV5-1
j_call: TRBJ2-7

cdr3_nt: TGTGCCAGCAGCGTAGGCGGGGGCCCCGGGGAGCTGTTTTTT
cdr3_aa: CASSVGGGPGELFF
clone_size: -
d_call: -
v_call: TRBV9
j_call: TRBJ2-2

cdr3_nt: TGTGCCAGCAGTTTCAGTTGGAACACTGAAGCTTTCTTT
cdr3_aa: CASSFSWNTEAFF
clone_size: few
d_call: -
v_call: TRBV5-4
j_call: TRBJ1-1

cdr3_nt: TGTGCCTGGAGTCTTACAGGGTTAGGGGACAATCAGCCCCAGCATTTT
cdr3_aa: CAWSLTGLGDNQPQHF
clone_size: -
d_call: -
v_call: TRBV30
j_call: TRBJ1-5

cdr3_nt: TGTGCCAGCAGTGAAGCGCTAGCGGGATCCTACGAGCAGTACTTC
cdr3_aa: CASSEALAGSYEQYF
clone_size: -
d_call: TRBD2
v_call: TRBV6-1
j_call: TRBJ2-7

cdr3_nt: TGTGCCAGCTCTACTCAGGGAGGGGTCGACTACGAGCAGTACTTC
cdr3_aa: CASSTQGGVDYEQYF
clone_size: once
d_call: TRBD2
v_call: TRBV18
j_call: TRBJ2-7

cdr3_nt: TGTGCCAGCAGCCAGGATTTCGGGGGTCTTGGCACTGAAGCTTTCTTT
cdr3_aa: CASSQDFGGLGTEAFF
clone_size: -
d_call: -
v_call: TRBV14
j_call: TRBJ1-1

cdr3_nt: TGTGCCAGCAGCAGATGGGACAGGGGAACTAACTATGGCTACACCTTC
cdr3_aa: CASSRWDRGTNYGYTF
clone_size: -
d_call: TRBD1
v_call: TRBV7-2
j_call: TRBJ1-2

cdr3_nt: TGTGCCAGCAGCCCAGGGGGCCTCGTCACTCAAGCTTTCTTT
cdr3_aa: CASSPGGLVTQAFF
clone_size: -
d_call: TRBD1
v_call: TRBV6-5
j_call: TRBJ1-1

cdr3_nt: TGTGCCAGCAGCTTTGGGCAGGGGGCTGGTGATACGCAGTATTTT
cdr3_aa: CASSFGQGAGDTQYF
clone_size: -
d_call: TRBD1
v_call: TRBV5-6
j_call: TRBJ2-3

cdr3_nt: TGTGCCAGCTCTACGCAGGGAAACACCGGGGAGCTGTTTTTT
cdr3_aa: CASSTQGNTGELFF
clone_size: -
d_call: -
v_call: TRBV2
j_call: TRBJ2-2

cdr3_nt: TGTGCCAGCAGCTTTACGGGGGGGAGTGAGCCCCAGCATTTT
cdr3_aa: CASSFTGGSEPQHF
clone_size: -
d_call: -
v_call: TRBV7-8
j_call: TRBJ1-5

cdr3_nt: TGTGCCAGCAGCCCCACGTGGTCCCCGGGGTACGAGCAGTACTTC
cdr3_aa: CASSPTWSPGYEQYF
clone_size: -
d_call: -
v_call: TRBV27
j_call: TRBJ2-7

cdr3_nt: TGTGCCAGCAAGCGGGGGGCCTACGAGCAGTACTTC
cdr3_aa: CASKRGAYEQYF
clone_size: -
d_call: TRBD2
v_call: TRBV28
j_call: TRBJ2-7